This passage covers 5 T cell receptor beta chains from one sample sequenced in a study of T-cell memory formation after mild COVID-19. One entry per CDR3 protein, called by TCRdb with MiXCR from the 5' RACE reads. The table lists more than 400,000 distinct CDR3 sequences, 18% of them singletons. Input material: PBMCs or a T cell subset sorted from them (not recorded which). The receptors shown here come from an adult woman who had mild COVID-19 (a few samples of this study predate the infection). Cell type and time point are not known.

This clonotype was recorded a few times. J is TRBJ2-1 and V is TRBV27, with TRBD2 matching 8 bases. V lost 4 bases and J lost 6; bases outside the gene matches: 5. This CDR3 contains 14 residues. Germline lookup yields CDR1 MNHEY and CDR2 SMNVEV (reference sequence). The DNA for the CDR3 is TGTGCCAGCAGTTACCGGACTAGCCCCAATGAGCAGTTCTTC. Its translation: CASSYRTSPNEQFF.

A few counts support this clonotype. The J gene is TRBJ2-3, the V gene TRBV12-3 or TRBV12-4, with D tentatively TRBD1 (5 bases). This CDR3 spans 12 amino acids. The V end was cut by 0 bases, the J end by 8 bases, with 6 bases between. CDR3 bases: TGTGCCAGCAGTTTAGCTGGGGCTACGCAGTATTTT. It specifies CASSLAGATQYF.

The chain has TRBV5-1 and TRBJ2-1; 8 bases match TRBD1. There are 14 residues in the CDR3. V lost 2 bases and J lost 8; bases outside the gene matches: 6. Germline lookup yields CDR1 SGHRS and CDR2 YFSETQ. CDR3 sequence (DNA): TGCGCCAGCAGCTTACAGGGGGAGAGGGATGAGCAGTTCTTC. Protein sequence: CASSLQGERDEQFF.

This clonotype was found a few times. V usage is TRBV5-1 and J usage is TRBJ2-7; 7 bases line up with TRBD1. V shed 1 base and J 2 bases; nucleotides not matched to a gene: 3. The V gene's germline CDR1 is SGHRS and CDR2 YFSETQ. This CDR3 is built from 14 residues. The CDR3 is CASSLTGATYEQYF. In nucleotides, the CDR3 is TGCGCCAGCAGCTTGACAGGGGCGACCTACGAGCAGTACTTC.

The chain has TRBV12-3 or TRBV12-4 and TRBJ2-1; 8 nucleotides match TRBD1. J lost 0 bases, V lost 4 bases, and 8 bases had no gene match. The length of the CDR3 is 17 residues. DNA of the CDR3: TGTGCCAGCAGTTCCGGGACAGGTTCAGCCTCCTACAATGAGCAGTTCTTC. Its translation: CASSSGTGSASYNEQFF.